The source of this TCR beta chain is a study of T cell repertoires in cytomegalovirus infection. The CDR3 has 12 amino acids. The V end was cut by 5 bases, the J end by 4 bases, with 6 bases between. Germline CDR1 and CDR2: MDHEN and SYDVKM. This clonotype was recorded at least ten times. MiXCR was run by TCRdb on the reads, yielding one entry per CDR3 protein. The repertoire holds approximately 550,000 distinct CDR3 sequences, with about 15% as singletons. This clonotype was obtained from a human donor in good health (CMV status not recorded). Some clones in this sample may be carry-over from other donors' samples. The chain links TRBV28 to TRBJ2-1; D is uncertain. The sequenced sample consisted of CD8+ T cells from PBMCs. The CDR3 spells CASSRAYNEQFF. Here the CDR3 DNA reads TGTGCCAGCAGTCGCGCGTACAATGAGCAGTTCTTC.